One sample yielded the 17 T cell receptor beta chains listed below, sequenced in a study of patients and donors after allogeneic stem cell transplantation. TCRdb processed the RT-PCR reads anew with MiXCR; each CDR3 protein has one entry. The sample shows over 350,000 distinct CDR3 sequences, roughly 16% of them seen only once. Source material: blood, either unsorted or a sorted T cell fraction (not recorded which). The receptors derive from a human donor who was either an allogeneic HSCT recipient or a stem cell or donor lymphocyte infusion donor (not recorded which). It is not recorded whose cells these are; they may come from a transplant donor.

CDR3 nucleotides: TGCAGCGTTGAGTGGTCAGTCGGGGGACTGTTTTTT. Amino acids: CSVEWSVGGLFF. The rearrangement uses TRBV29-1 and TRBJ1-4; D possibly corresponds to TRBD1 (5 bases). The ends were cut back, 3 bases at V and 13 bases at J, with 15 bases in the middle. The CDR3 totals 12 residues. Germline V CDR1 and CDR2: SQVTM, ANQGSEA.

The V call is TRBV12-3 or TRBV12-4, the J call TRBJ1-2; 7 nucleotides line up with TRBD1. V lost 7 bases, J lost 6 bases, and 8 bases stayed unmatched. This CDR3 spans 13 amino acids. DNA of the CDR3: TGTGCCAGCACCTTAACAGGGGTGGATGGCTACACCTTC. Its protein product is CASTLTGVDGYTF.

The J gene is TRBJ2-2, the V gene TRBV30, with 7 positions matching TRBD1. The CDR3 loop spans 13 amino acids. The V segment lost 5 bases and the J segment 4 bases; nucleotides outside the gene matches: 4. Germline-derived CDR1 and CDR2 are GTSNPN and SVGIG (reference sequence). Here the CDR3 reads CAWEAGGTGELFF. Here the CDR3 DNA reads TGTGCCTGGGAGGCAGGGGGCACCGGGGAGCTGTTTTTT.

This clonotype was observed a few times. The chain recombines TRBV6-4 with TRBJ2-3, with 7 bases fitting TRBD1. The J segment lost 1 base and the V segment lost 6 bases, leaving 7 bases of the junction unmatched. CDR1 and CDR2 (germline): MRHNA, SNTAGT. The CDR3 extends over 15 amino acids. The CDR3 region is CASSRQGQRTDTQYF. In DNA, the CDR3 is TGTGCCAGCAGCAGACAGGGCCAACGCACAGATACGCAGTATTTT.

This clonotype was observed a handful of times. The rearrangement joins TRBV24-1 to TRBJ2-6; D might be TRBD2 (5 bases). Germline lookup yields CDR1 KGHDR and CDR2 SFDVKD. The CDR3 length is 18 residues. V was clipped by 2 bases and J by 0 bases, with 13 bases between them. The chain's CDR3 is CATSDSEAGLSGANVLTF. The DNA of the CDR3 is TGTGCCACCAGTGATTCCGAGGCCGGACTCTCTGGGGCCAACGTCCTGACTTTC.

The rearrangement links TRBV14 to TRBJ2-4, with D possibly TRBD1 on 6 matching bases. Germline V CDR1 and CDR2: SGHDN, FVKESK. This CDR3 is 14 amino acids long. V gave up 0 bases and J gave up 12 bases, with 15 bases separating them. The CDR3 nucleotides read TGTGCCAGCAGCCAAGATGTCAGGGGCGGTCATCAGTACTTC. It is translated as CASSQDVRGGHQYF.

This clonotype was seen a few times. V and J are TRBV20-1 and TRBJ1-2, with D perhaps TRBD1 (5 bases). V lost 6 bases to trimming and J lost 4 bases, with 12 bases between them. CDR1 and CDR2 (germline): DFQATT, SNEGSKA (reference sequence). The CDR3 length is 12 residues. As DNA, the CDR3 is TGCAGTGCACAGGACGGAGGCTATGGCTACACCTTC. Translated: CSAQDGGYGYTF.

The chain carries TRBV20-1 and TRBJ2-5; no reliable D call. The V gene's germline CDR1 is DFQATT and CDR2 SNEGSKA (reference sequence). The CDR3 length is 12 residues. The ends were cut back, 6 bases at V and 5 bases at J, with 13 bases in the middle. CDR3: CSATGPRETQYF. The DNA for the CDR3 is TGCAGTGCAACCGGGCCGCGGGAGACCCAGTACTTC.

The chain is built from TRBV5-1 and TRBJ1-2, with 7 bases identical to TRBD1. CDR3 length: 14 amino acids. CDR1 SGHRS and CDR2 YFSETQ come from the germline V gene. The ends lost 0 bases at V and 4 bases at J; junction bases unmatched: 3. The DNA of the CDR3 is TGCGCCAGCAGCTTGGAGGACAGGAGCTATGGCTACACCTTC. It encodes CASSLEDRSYGYTF.

This chain's CDR3 is CSARDRRGQWGRWETQYF. In nucleotides, the CDR3 is TGCAGTGCTAGAGATAGGAGGGGACAGTGGGGCCGGTGGGAGACCCAGTACTTC. The chain has TRBV20-1 and TRBJ2-5; weak D call: TRBD1 (7 bases). V shed 0 bases and J shed 5 bases, with 25 bases lying between them. The length of the CDR3 is 18 residues. Germline CDR1 is DFQATT and CDR2 is SNEGSKA (reference sequence).

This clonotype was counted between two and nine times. The CDR3 nucleotides read TGTGCCAGCAGCACTCCGGGGTCCTACGAGCAGTACTTC. As protein: CASSTPGSYEQYF. The chain joins TRBV7-9 to TRBJ2-7, with D maybe TRBD2 (5 bases). There are 13 residues in the CDR3. V was pared by 5 bases and J by 1 base, with 9 bases between. CDR1 is SEHNR, CDR2 FQNEAQ, per germline (reference sequence).

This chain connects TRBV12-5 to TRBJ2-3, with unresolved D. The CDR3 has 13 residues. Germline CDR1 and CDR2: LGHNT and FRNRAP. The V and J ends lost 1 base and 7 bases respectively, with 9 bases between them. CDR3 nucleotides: TGTGCTAGTGGTTTGGCTGGTTCACATACGCAGTATTTT. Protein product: CASGLAGSHTQYF.

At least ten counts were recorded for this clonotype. In nucleotides, the CDR3 is TGTGCCAGCAGCTTAGTAACTAGCGGGGGTAAAGATGAGCAGTTCTTC. It codes for CASSLVTSGGKDEQFF. The chain joins TRBV7-2 to TRBJ2-1; 11 bases are shared with TRBD2. J was trimmed by 8 bases and V by 1 base; bases with no gene match: 7. The CDR3 loop spans 16 amino acids. Germline CDR1 is SGHTA and CDR2 is FQGNSA. Full variable domain (rest looked up from reference TRBV7-2 and TRBJ2-1): GAGVSQSPSNKVTEKGKDVELRCDPISGHTALYWYRQSLGQGLEFLIYFQGNSAPDKSGLPSDRFSAERTGGSVSTLTIQRTQQEDSAVYLCASSLVTSGGKDEQFFGPGTRLTVL.

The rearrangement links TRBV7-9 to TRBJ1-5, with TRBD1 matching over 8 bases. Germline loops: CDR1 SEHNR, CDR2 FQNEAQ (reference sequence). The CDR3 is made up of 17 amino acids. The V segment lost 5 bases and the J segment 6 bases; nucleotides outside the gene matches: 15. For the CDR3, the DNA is TGTGCCAGCAGCGCCCGGAACGACAGGGGAATTGCTCAGCCCCAGCATTTT. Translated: CASSARNDRGIAQPQHF.

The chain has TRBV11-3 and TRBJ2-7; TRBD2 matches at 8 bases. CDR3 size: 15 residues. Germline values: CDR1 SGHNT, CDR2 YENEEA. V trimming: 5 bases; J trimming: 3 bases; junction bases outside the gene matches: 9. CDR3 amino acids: CASSRGGGRNYEQYF. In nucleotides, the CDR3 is TGTGCCAGCAGCCGGGGCGGCGGGAGGAACTACGAGCAGTACTTC.

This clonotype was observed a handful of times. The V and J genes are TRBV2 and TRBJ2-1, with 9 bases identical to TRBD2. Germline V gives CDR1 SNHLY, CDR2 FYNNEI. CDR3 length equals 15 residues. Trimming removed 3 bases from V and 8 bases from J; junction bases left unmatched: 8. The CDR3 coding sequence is TGTGCCAGCAGTGATCCCCGACTAGCGGTTGATGAGCAGTTCTTC. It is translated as CASSDPRLAVDEQFF.

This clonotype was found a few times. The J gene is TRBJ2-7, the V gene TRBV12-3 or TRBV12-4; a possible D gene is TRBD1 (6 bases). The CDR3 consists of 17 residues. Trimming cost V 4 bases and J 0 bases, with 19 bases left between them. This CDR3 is CASSSNPGTMSSYEQYF. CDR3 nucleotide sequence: TGTGCCAGCAGTTCGAACCCCGGGACAATGAGCTCCTACGAGCAGTACTTC.